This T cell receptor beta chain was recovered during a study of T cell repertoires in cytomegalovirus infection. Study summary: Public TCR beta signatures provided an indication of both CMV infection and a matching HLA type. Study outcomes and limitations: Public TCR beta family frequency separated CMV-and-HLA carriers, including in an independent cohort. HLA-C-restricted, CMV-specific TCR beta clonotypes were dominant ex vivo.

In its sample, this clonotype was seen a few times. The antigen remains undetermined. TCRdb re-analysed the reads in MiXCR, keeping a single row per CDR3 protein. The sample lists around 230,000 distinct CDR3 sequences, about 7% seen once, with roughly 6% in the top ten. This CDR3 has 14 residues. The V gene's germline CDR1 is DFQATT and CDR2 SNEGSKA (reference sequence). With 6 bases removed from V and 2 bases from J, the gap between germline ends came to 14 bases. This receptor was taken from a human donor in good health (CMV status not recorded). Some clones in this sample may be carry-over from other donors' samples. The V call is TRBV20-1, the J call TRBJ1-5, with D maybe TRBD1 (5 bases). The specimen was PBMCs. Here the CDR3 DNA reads TGCAGTGCCATGGAGACAGCTGGCAATCAGCCCCAGCATTTT. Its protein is CSAMETAGNQPQHF.